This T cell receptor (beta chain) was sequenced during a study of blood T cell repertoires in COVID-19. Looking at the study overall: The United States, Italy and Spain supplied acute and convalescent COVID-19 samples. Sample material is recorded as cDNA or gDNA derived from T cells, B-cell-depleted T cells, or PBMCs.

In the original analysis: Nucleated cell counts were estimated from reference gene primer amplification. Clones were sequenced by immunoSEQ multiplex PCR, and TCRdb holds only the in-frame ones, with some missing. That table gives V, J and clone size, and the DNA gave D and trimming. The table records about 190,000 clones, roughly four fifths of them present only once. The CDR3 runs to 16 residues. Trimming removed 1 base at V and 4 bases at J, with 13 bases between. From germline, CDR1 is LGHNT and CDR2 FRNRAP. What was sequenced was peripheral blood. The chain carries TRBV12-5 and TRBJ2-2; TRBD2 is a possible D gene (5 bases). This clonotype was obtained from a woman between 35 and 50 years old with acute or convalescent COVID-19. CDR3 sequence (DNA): TGTGCTAGTGGTTTGGGTGTCGGGGAGCCCACCGGGGAGCTGTTTTTT. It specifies CASGLGVGEPTGELFF.